This record concerns one TCR beta chain sequence. The sample is drawn from a study of blood T cell repertoires in COVID-19. Study-level information: Both acute and convalescent COVID-19 samples were obtained from the United States, Italy and Spain. Sources were T cells, B-cell-depleted T cells, or PBMCs; the material itself was cDNA or gDNA.

Under the authors' procedure: Reference gene primers were amplified, and this amplification served to estimate nucleated cell counts. Here immunoSEQ multiplex PCR was the method, and the copy in TCRdb shows in-frame clones only, minus some. V and J calls and clone size are those listed in that table; D and trimming were worked out from the DNA. This table has around 210,000 clones, less than 85% appearing once. V lost 1 base to trimming and J lost 4 bases, with 10 bases between them. Germline CDR1 and CDR2: SNHLY and FYNNEI. The CDR3 is 15 amino acids. The chain joins TRBV2 to TRBJ1-4, with D unclear. Sequencing was performed on peripheral blood. The source of this sequence is a woman in her seventies with acute or convalescent COVID-19. The CDR3 nucleotides read TGTGCCAGCAGTGAAGACCCGGGGTATAATGAAAAACTGTTTTTT. Translating gives CASSEDPGYNEKLFF. Using reference TRBV2 and TRBJ1-4 for the parts outside the CDR3, the full variable domain is EPEVTQTPSHQVTQMGQEVILRCVPISNHLYFYWYRQILGQKVEFLVSFYNNEISEKSEIFDDQFSVERPDGSNFTLKIRSTKLEDSAMYFCASSEDPGYNEKLFFGSGTQLSVL.